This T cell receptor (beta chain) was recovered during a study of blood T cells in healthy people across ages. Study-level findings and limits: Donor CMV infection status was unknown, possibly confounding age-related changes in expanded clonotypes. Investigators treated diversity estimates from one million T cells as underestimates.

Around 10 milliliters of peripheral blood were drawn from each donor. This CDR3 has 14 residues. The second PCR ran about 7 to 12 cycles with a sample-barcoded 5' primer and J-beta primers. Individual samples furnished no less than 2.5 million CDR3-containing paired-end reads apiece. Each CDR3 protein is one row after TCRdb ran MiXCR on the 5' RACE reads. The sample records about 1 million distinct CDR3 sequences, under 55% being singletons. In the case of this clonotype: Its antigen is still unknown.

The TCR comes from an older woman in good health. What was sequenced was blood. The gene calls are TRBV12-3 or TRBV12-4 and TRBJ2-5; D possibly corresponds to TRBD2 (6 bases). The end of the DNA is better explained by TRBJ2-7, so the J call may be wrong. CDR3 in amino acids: CASSSRGLSYEQYF. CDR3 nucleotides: TGTGCCAGCAGCTCACGGGGGTTGAGTTACGAGCAGTACTTC.